This entry lists 19 T cell receptor beta chains sequenced from one sample in a study of blood T cell repertoires in COVID-19. Sequencing was performed with immunoSEQ multiplex PCR; in TCRdb, only in-frame clones are kept and a portion is missing. The sample contains about 200,000 clones, under 90% of which appear only once. Specimen: peripheral blood. Receptor source: a woman aged 40 to 50 with active or convalescent COVID-19.

The chain is built from TRBV24-1 and TRBJ2-3; 8 bases match TRBD2. CDR3 length: 15 residues. V lost 3 bases, J lost 4 bases, and 5 bases stayed unmatched. CDR1 and CDR2 (germline): KGHDR, SFDVKD. The CDR3 here is CATSDTSGSADTQYF. DNA for the CDR3: TGTGCCACCAGTGATACAAGCGGGAGTGCAGATACGCAGTATTTT.

V and J are TRBV3-1 (or the pseudogene TRBV3-2) and TRBJ2-2; 11 positions match TRBD2. V gave up 1 base and J gave up 0 bases; unmatched junction bases: 10. The V gene's germline CDR1 is LGHDT and CDR2 YNNKEL (reference sequence). There are 20 residues in the CDR3. The CDR3 region is CASSQAWASGRTSNTGELFF. DNA of the CDR3: TGTGCCAGCAGCCAAGCTTGGGCTAGCGGGAGGACCTCGAACACCGGGGAGCTGTTTTTT.

This chain uses TRBV18 with TRBJ1-5; D is unresolved. V lost 0 bases, J lost 4 bases, and 7 bases lay in between. Germline CDR1 and CDR2: KGHSH and LQKENI. The CDR3 length is 14 residues. The CDR3 here is CASSPPRSNQPQHF. The CDR3 region has the DNA TGTGCCAGCTCACCACCGCGCTCAAATCAGCCCCAGCATTTT. Combining the CDR3 with reference TRBV18 and TRBJ1-5 gives the whole variable domain NAGVMQNPRHLVRRRGQEARLRCSPMKGHSHVYWYRQLPEEGLKFMVYLQKENIIDESGMPKERFSAEFPKEGPSILRIQQVVRGDSAAYFCASSPPRSNQPQHFGDGTRLSIL.

This chain joins TRBV9 and TRBJ2-3; D is possibly TRBD1 (6 bases). CDR3 length equals 16 residues. V was clipped by 2 bases and J by 3 bases, with 16 bases between them. Germline CDR1 and CDR2: SGDLS and YYNGEE. The CDR3 DNA is TGTGCCAGCAGCGTCCAGACCCAGGGGAGTACAGATACGCAGTATTTT. This codes for CASSVQTQGSTDTQYF.

This clone was picked up one time. The gene calls are TRBV27 and TRBJ2-3, with D perhaps matching TRBD2 (5 bases). Germline assignment: CDR1 MNHEY and CDR2 SMNVEV (reference sequence). The CDR3 length is 14 residues. Trimming took off 3 bases at V and 2 bases at J, with 9 bases between the two ends. CDR3 protein: CASSFVGATDTQYF. CDR3 DNA: TGTGCCAGCAGTTTTGTGGGAGCCACAGATACGCAGTATTTT.

The chain carries TRBV11-2 and TRBJ2-7; 7 bases are a match to TRBD1. CDR3 length: 14 residues. Germline CDR1 reads SGHAT; CDR2 reads FQNNGV. V was clipped by 1 base and J by 2 bases; unmatched bases: 2. CDR3 loop: CASSLGTGPYEQYF. Here the CDR3 DNA reads TGTGCCAGCAGCTTAGGGACAGGACCCTACGAGCAGTACTTC.

This clone was observed once. CDR3 nucleotides: TGTGCCAGCAGCGTAGGCCTAGCGAACGCTCGGACCGGGGAGCTGTTTTTT. Protein sequence: CASSVGLANARTGELFF. The chain joins TRBV9 to TRBJ2-2; a weak D match, TRBD2 (6 bases). Germline V gene data show CDR1 as SGDLS and CDR2 as YYNGEE. This CDR3 spans 17 amino acids. V was shortened by 0 bases and J by 5 bases, with 17 bases between the two germline ends.

The chain carries TRBV20-1 and TRBJ2-1; TRBD2 aligns across 8 bases. After removal of 8 bases from V and 10 bases from J, the junction contained 4 bases not matched to a gene. Germline V CDR1 and CDR2: DFQATT, SNEGSKA (reference sequence). This CDR3 comprises 10 residues. CDR3 DNA sequence: TGCAGTCGGGGGGGCCTGGAGCAGTTCTTC. Its protein product is CSRGGLEQFF.

The V gene is TRBV30, the J gene TRBJ1-3, with 7 nucleotides matching TRBD1. J lost 0 bases, V lost 2 bases, and 4 bases had no gene match. Germline V gene sequence: CDR1 GTSNPN, CDR2 SVGIG (reference sequence). The CDR3 contains 15 residues. CDR3 in amino acids: CAWSRTGLSGNTIYF. As DNA, the CDR3 is TGTGCCTGGAGTAGGACAGGCCTCTCTGGAAACACCATATATTTT.

The chain joins TRBV4-2 to TRBJ1-1; 8 nucleotides agree with TRBD1. Germline lookup yields CDR1 LGHNA and CDR2 YNFKEQ. The CDR3 consists of 15 residues. After removal of 3 bases from V and 1 base from J, the junction contained 4 bases not matched to a gene. The CDR3 DNA sequence: TGTGCCAGCAGCCACCCGGACAGGGCGAACACTGAAGCTTTCTTT. Translating gives CASSHPDRANTEAFF.

The chain uses TRBV5-6 and TRBJ1-1, with D perhaps matching TRBD1 (5 bases). Deletions cut 4 bases from V and 1 base from J, with 11 bases between. The germline V gene has CDR1 SGHDT and CDR2 YYEEEE. The CDR3 contains 14 residues. The CDR3 sequence is CASSDPDRNTEAFF. The CDR3 nucleotides read TGTGCCAGCAGCGACCCCGACAGGAACACTGAAGCTTTCTTT.

The chain joins TRBV28 to TRBJ2-7, with 8 nucleotides matching TRBD1. The CDR3 runs to 14 residues. Germline CDR1 reads MDHEN; CDR2 reads SYDVKM. Trimming cost V 5 bases and J 5 bases; bases outside gene matches: 8. The CDR3 DNA follows: TGTGCCAGCAGTCCCTCGGACAGGGTCCACGAGCAGTACTTC. This gives the protein CASSPSDRVHEQYF.

The J gene is TRBJ1-3, the V gene TRBV21-1. TRBV21-1 is labeled a pseudogene. This CDR3 spans 17 amino acids. In DNA, the CDR3 is TGTGCCAGCAGCCCCCCGGCGGCGGGAGACTCTGGAAACACCATATATTTT. Its translation is CASSPPAAGDSGNTIYF.

V usage is TRBV19 and J usage is TRBJ1-2; a weak D match, TRBD1 (5 bases). This CDR3 comprises 14 residues. Germline V gene data show CDR1 as LNHDA and CDR2 as SQIVND (reference sequence). V was trimmed by 4 bases and J by 4 bases, leaving 13 bases between them. CDR3 coding DNA: TGTGCCAGTAGTACCCTGACAGCAAGCTATGGCTACACCTTC. Its translation: CASSTLTASYGYTF.

As to this clone: The junction does not match germline at one end; this may be a read error. This chain connects TRBV2 to TRBJ1-1; 8 bases fit TRBD1. The germline CDR1 and CDR2 sequences are SNHLY and FYNNEI. The CDR3 sequence is 14 residues long. The CDR3 DNA follows: TGTGCCAGCAGGGAAGACAGGGGATTCACTGAAGCTTTCTTT. Translation: CASREDRGFTEAFF.

The rearrangement uses TRBV3-1 (or the pseudogene TRBV3-2) and TRBJ1-1; D is perhaps TRBD1 (6 bases). V was trimmed by 3 bases and J by 4 bases, leaving 15 bases between them. Looked up from germline, CDR1 is LGHDT and CDR2 is YNNKEL (reference sequence). This CDR3 spans 15 amino acids. The CDR3 loop is CASSHYNPQGTEAFF. CDR3 coding DNA: TGTGCCAGCAGCCACTACAATCCACAGGGCACTGAAGCTTTCTTT.

V and J are TRBV11-3 and TRBJ1-3, with 7 bases identical to TRBD1. CDR1 is SGHNT, CDR2 YENEEA, per germline. The CDR3 runs 14 residues. The junction had 5 bases not matched to a gene; V was cut back by 5 bases and J by 4 bases. The CDR3 reads CASSPTGIGNTIYF. For the CDR3, the DNA is TGTGCCAGCAGCCCGACAGGGATCGGAAACACCATATATTTT.

The chain carries TRBV20-1 and TRBJ1-1; 7 positions match TRBD1. The V gene end was trimmed by 3 bases and the J gene end by 0 bases; junction bases not matched to a gene: 4. Looked up from germline, CDR1 is DFQATT and CDR2 is SNEGSKA (reference sequence). This CDR3 is 14 amino acids long. The CDR3 protein is CSASRGPMNTEAFF. The CDR3 DNA reads as TGCAGTGCTAGTAGGGGGCCCATGAACACTGAAGCTTTCTTT.

The rearrangement joins TRBV9 to TRBJ1-3; TRBD1 might be the D (5 bases). The CDR3 extends over 16 amino acids. Germline V lookup: CDR1 SGDLS, CDR2 YYNGEE. Trimming pared 4 bases from V and 0 bases from J, leaving 14 bases between. The CDR3, as DNA: TGTGCCAGCAGCTTCCCCAGGGATGCCTCTGGAAACACCATATATTTT. As protein: CASSFPRDASGNTIYF.